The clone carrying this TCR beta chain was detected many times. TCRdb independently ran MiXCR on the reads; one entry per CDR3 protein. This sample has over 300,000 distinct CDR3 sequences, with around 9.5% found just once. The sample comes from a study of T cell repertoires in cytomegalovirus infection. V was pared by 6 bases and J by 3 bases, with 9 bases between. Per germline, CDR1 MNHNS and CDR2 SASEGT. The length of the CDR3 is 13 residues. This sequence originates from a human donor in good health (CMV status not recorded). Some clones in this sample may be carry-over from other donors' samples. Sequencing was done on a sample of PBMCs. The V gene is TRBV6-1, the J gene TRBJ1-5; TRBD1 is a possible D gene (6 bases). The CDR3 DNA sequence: TGTGCCAGCAGGGACAGCCACAATCAGCCCCAGCATTTT. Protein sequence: CASRDSHNQPQHF.